This passage covers 6 T cell receptor beta chains from one sample sequenced in a study of T cell responses to AZD1222 COVID-19 vaccine. Some clones are missing from TCRdb's copy, which holds only in-frame ones; the method was immunoSEQ multiplex PCR. Of fewer than 150,000 clones in the sample, roughly 87% are singletons; the top ten hold approximately 6%. Here the sequenced sample was peripheral blood, taken 28 days after the second AZD1222 dose. The receptors originated from an adult who received the AZD1222 COVID-19 vaccine.

The chain combines TRBV5-1 with TRBJ2-3; D gene uncertain. CDR3 length equals 13 residues. V lost 1 base and J lost 2, with 5 bases in between. Germline CDR1 SGHRS, CDR2 YFSETQ. The CDR3 protein is CASSLPTTDTQYF. The CDR3 nucleotides are TGCGCCAGCAGCTTGCCCACCACAGATACGCAGTATTTT.

This chain links TRBV2 with TRBJ1-5; TRBD1 agrees at 9 bases. With V trimmed by 9 bases and J by 4 bases, 7 bases remained unmatched. The CDR3 is 14 amino acids. Germline V gene data show CDR1 as SNHLY and CDR2 as FYNNEI. Here the CDR3 reads CASGGQGRNQPQHF. CDR3 bases: TGTGCCAGTGGGGGACAGGGTCGTAATCAGCCCCAGCATTTT.

This sequence joins TRBV2 and TRBJ2-5; 12 bases align to TRBD2. The V segment lost 5 bases and the J segment 4 bases; nucleotides outside the gene matches: 5. Germline V gene data show CDR1 as SNHLY and CDR2 as FYNNEI. The CDR3 has 15 amino acids. CDR3 in amino acids: CASSPSGGGLETQYF. CDR3 coding DNA: TGTGCCAGCAGTCCTAGCGGGGGGGGACTAGAGACCCAGTACTTC.

This clone was found a few times. The chain uses TRBV29-1 and TRBJ2-2; 8 bases agree with TRBD1. J lost 6 bases, V lost 3 bases, and 6 bases had no gene match. CDR1 is SQVTM and CDR2 is ANQGSEA in the germline V gene. The CDR3 has 14 residues. The CDR3: CSVDVQGVPGELFF. The CDR3 region has the DNA TGCAGCGTTGACGTACAGGGGGTCCCCGGGGAGCTGTTTTTT.

This clone was detected only a few times. The chain couples TRBV27 to TRBJ2-7, with unresolved D. With 0 bases removed from V and 3 bases from J, the gap between germline ends came to 15 bases. Germline V gene data show CDR1 as MNHEY and CDR2 as SMNVEV (reference sequence). This CDR3 has 16 amino acids. The CDR3: CASSLSLGRIVYEQYF. The CDR3 DNA follows: TGTGCCAGCAGTTTATCCCTAGGACGGATAGTCTACGAGCAGTACTTC.

This chain links TRBV7-2 with TRBJ2-3; 8 bases map to TRBD2. Trimming took 5 bases from V and 4 from J; bases not matched to a gene: 8. Germline V lookup: CDR1 SGHTA, CDR2 FQGNSA. The CDR3 spans 15 residues. The CDR3 here is CASSQAGGGSDTQYF. As DNA, the CDR3 is TGTGCCAGCAGCCAAGCCGGGGGGGGCTCAGATACGCAGTATTTT.